This record covers a single T cell receptor beta chain. Its target is not known. Losses at the gene ends were 6 bases for V and 6 bases for J; bases not matched to a gene: 9. CDR3 size: 14 residues. Germline V gene data show CDR1 as WSHSY and CDR2 as SAAADI. The data were taken from a study of CD8 T cells in ankylosing spondylitis. The study, taken as a whole, reports: Disease-linked clones were CD8+ and relatively rare in peripheral blood.

Making use of molecular barcodes, quantitative 5'-RACE generated TCR beta libraries. MiXCR, run by TCRdb on the 5' RACE reads, gives a single entry per CDR3 protein. Of 150,000 to 200,000 distinct CDR3 sequences listed, roughly 13% are singletons. The V and J genes are TRBV10-2 and TRBJ2-7, with TRBD1 matching 9 bases. The sequence was obtained from a female donor with ankylosing spondylitis or in good health (not recorded which). The sample consisted of blood, either unsorted or a sorted T cell fraction (not recorded which). Written as DNA, the CDR3 is TGCGCCAGCAGCAGACTTTTGACAGGGGGCGAGCAGTACTTC. It codes for CASSRLLTGGEQYF.